Here is one T cell receptor beta chain with its context. This PCR relied on a set of 60 Vbeta primers and 13 Jbeta primers. Clones were sequenced by immunoSEQ multiplex PCR, and TCRdb holds only the in-frame ones, with some missing. The sample includes roughly 200,000 clones, roughly four fifths of them seen just once. This entry is derived from a study of cytomegalovirus exposure and HLA in healthy donors. Trimming stripped 4 bases from V and 3 bases from J, with 13 bases between. Looked up from germline, CDR1 is GTSNPN and CDR2 is SVGIG (reference sequence). This CDR3 region has 15 residues. Sequenced: PBMCs. This sequence originates from a man younger than 45 in good health and CMV-seronegative. The V and J genes are TRBV30 and TRBJ2-6, with a possible D match to TRBD1 (5 bases). The CDR3 nucleotides read TGTGCCTGGACTCCCGACAGTTTTGGGGCCAACGTCCTGACTTTC. It yields the protein CAWTPDSFGANVLTF.